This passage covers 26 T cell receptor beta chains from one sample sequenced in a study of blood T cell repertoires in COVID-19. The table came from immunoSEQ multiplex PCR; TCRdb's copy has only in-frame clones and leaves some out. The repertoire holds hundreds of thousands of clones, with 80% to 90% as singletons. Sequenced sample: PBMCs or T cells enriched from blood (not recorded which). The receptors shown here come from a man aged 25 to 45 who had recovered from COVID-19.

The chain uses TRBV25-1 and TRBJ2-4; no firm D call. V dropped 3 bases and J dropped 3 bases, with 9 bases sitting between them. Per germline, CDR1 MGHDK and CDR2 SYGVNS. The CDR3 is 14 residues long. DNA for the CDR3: TGTGCCAGCAGTGACATCACGGGCAAAAACATTCAGTACTTC. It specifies CASSDITGKNIQYF.

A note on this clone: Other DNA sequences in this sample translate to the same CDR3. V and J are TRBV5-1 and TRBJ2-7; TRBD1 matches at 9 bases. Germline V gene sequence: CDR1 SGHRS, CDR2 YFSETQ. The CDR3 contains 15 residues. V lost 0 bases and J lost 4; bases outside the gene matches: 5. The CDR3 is CASSLAGTGPYEQYF. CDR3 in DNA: TGCGCCAGCAGCTTGGCCGGGACAGGGCCTTACGAGCAGTACTTC.

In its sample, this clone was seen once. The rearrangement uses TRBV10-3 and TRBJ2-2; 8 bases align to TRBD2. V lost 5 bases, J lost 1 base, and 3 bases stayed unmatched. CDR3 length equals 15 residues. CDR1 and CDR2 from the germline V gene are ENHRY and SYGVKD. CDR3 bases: TGTGCCATCAGTCCGGGGGGGTTGAACACCGGGGAGCTGTTTTTT. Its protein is CAISPGGLNTGELFF.

The CDR3 here is CSTPGLASYNEQFF. CDR3 nucleotides: TGCAGCACCCCGGGACTAGCGTCCTACAATGAGCAGTTCTTC. The chain joins TRBV29-1 to TRBJ2-1; 10 bases line up with TRBD2. Trimming at V came to 8 bases and at J to 1 base, leaving 5 bases not matched to a gene. Germline CDR1 SQVTM, CDR2 ANQGSEA. This CDR3 is built from 14 residues.

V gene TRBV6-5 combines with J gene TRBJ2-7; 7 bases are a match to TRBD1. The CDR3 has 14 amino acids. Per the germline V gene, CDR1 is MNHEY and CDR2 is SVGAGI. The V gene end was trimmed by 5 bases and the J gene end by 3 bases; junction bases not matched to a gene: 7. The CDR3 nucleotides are TGTGCCAGCAGTCCTTCCGGGACAGACTACGAGCAGTACTTC. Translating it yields CASSPSGTDYEQYF.

The CDR3 loop reads CASSQQTGLDIQYF. The CDR3 DNA sequence: TGCGCCAGCAGCCAACAAACAGGGTTAGACATTCAGTACTTC. The rearrangement uses TRBV4-1 and TRBJ2-4, with a weak D call TRBD1 (6 bases). Germline loops: CDR1 MGHRA, CDR2 YSYEKL. CDR3 length: 14 amino acids. V was trimmed by 2 bases and J by 8 bases, leaving 13 bases between them.

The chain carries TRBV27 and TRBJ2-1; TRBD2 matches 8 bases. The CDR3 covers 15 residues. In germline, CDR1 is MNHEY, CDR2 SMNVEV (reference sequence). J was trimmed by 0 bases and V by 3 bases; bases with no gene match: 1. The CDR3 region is CASSFSGVSYNEQFF. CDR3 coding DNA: TGTGCCAGCAGTTTTAGCGGGGTCTCCTACAATGAGCAGTTCTTC.

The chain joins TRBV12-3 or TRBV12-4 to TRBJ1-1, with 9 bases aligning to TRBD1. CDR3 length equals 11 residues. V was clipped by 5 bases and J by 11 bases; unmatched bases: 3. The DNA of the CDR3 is TGTGCCAGCAGTCCCGACAGGGGGGCTTTCTTT. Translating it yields CASSPDRGAFF.

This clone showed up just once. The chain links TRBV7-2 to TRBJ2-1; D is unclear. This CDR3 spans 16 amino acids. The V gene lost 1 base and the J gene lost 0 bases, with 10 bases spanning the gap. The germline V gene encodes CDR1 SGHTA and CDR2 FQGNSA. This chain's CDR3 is CASSLGWAPSYNEQFF. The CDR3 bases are TGTGCCAGCAGCTTAGGGTGGGCCCCCTCCTACAATGAGCAGTTCTTC.

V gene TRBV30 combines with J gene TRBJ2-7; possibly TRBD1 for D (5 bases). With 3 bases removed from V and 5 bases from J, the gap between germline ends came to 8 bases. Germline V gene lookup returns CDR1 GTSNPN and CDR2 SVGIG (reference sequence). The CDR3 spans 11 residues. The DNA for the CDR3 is TGTGCCTGGAGCAGGGCCCACGAGCAGTACTTC. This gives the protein CAWSRAHEQYF. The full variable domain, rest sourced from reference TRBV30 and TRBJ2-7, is SQTIHQWPATLVQPVGSPLSLECTVEGTSNPNLYWYRQAAGRGLQLLFYSVGIGQISSEVPQNLSASRPQDRQFILSSKKLLLSDSGFYLCAWSRAHEQYFGPGTRLTVT.

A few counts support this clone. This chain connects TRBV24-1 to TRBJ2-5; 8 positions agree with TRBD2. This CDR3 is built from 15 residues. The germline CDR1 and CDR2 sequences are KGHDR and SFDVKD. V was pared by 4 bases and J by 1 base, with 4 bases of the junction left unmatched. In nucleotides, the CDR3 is TGTGCCACCAGTGACCGGGAGGGCGGCCAAGAGACCCAGTACTTC. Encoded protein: CATSDREGGQETQYF.

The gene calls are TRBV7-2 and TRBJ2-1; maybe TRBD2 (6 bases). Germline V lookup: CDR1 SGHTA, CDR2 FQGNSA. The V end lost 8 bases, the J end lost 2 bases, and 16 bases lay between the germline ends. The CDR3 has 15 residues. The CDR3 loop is CASSGGVSAYNEQFF. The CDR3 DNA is TGTGCCAGCTCTGGCGGGGTCTCGGCCTACAATGAGCAGTTCTTC.

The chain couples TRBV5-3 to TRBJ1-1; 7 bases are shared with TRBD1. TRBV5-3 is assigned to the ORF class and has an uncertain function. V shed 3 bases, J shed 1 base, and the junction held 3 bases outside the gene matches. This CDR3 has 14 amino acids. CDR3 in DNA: TGTGCCAGAAGCTCGGGACAGTGGAACACTGAAGCTTTCTTT. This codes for CARSSGQWNTEAFF.

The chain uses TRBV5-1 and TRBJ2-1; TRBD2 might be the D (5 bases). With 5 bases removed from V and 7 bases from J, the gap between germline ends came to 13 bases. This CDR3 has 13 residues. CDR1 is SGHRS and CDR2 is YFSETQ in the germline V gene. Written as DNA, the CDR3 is TGCGCCAGCAGGGTTCGGGGAACGAATGAGCAGTTCTTC. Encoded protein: CASRVRGTNEQFF.

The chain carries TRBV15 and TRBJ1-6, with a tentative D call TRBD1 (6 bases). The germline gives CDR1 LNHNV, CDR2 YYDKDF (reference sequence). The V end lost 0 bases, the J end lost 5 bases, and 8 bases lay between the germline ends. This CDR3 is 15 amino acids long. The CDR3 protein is CATSRDEGDNSPLHF. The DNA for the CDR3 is TGTGCCACCAGCAGAGATGAGGGGGATAATTCACCCCTCCACTTT.

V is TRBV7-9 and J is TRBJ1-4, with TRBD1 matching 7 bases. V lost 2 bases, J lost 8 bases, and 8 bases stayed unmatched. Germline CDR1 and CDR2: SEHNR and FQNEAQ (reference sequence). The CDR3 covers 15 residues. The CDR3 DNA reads TGTGCCAGCAGCTTAAGTGACAGGGATCGCGAAAAACTGTTTTTT. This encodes CASSLSDRDREKLFF.

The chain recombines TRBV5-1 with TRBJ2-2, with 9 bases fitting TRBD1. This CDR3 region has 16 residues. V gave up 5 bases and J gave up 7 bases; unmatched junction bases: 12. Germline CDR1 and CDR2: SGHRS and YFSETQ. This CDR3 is CASSYTGTGIIGELFF. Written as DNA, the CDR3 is TGCGCCAGCAGTTATACCGGGACAGGGATTATCGGGGAGCTGTTTTTT. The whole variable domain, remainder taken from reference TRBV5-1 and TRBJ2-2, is KAGVTQTPRYLIKTRGQQVTLSCSPISGHRSVSWYQQTPGQGLQFLFEYFSETQRNKGNFPGRFSGRQFSNSRSEMNVSTLELGDSALYLCASSYTGTGIIGELFFGEGSRLTVL.

The CDR3: CASSEAPGSAGANVLTF. The CDR3 region has the DNA TGTGCCAGCAGTGAAGCGCCGGGGAGCGCTGGGGCCAACGTCCTGACTTTC. The genes are TRBV6-1 and TRBJ2-6, with TRBD2 as a possible D gene (5 bases). V was trimmed by 0 bases and J by 2 bases, leaving 11 bases between them. Germline-derived CDR1 and CDR2 are MNHNS and SASEGT. The CDR3 runs 17 residues.

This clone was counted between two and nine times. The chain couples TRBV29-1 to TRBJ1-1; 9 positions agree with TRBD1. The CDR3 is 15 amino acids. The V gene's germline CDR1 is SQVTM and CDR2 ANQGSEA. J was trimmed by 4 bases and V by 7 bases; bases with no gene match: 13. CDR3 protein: CSGRDRAGGSTEAFF. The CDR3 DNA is TGCAGCGGAAGGGACAGGGCCGGAGGTAGCACTGAAGCTTTCTTT. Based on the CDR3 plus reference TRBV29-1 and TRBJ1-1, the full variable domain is SAVISQKPSRDICQRGTSLTIQCQVDSQVTMMFWYRQQPGQSLTLIATANQGSEATYESGFVIDKFPISRPNLTFSTLTVSNMSPEDSSIYLCSGRDRAGGSTEAFFGQGTRLTVV.

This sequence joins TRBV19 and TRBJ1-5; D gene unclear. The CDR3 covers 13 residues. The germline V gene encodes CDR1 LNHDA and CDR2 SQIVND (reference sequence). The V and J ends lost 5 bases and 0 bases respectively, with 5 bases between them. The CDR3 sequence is CASSFNSNQPQHF. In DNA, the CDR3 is TGTGCCAGTAGTTTTAATAGCAATCAGCCCCAGCATTTT. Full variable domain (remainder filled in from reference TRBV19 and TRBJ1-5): DGGITQSPKYLFRKEGQNVTLSCEQNLNHDAMYWYRQDPGQGLRLIYYSQIVNDFQKGDIAEGYSVSREKKESFPLTVTSAQKNPTAFYLCASSFNSNQPQHFGDGTRLSIL.

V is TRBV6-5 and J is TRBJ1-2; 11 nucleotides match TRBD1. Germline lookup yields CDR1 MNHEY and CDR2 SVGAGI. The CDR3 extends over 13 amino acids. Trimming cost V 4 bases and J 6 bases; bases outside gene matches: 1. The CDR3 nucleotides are TGTGCCAGCAGTTGGACAGGGGGCGATGGCTACACCTTC. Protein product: CASSWTGGDGYTF.

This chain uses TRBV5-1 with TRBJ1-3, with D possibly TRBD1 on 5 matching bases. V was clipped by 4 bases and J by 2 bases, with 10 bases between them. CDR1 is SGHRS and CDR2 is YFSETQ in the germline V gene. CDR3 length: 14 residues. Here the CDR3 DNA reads TGCGCCAGCAGCCGCGGGGACCCTGGAAACACCATATATTTT. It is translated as CASSRGDPGNTIYF.

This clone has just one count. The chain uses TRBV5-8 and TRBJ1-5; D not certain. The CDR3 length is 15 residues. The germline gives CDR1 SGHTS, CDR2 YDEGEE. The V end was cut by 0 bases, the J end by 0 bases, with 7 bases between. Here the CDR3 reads CASSLVSDSNQPQHF. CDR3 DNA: TGTGCCAGCAGCTTGGTTTCAGATAGCAATCAGCCCCAGCATTTT. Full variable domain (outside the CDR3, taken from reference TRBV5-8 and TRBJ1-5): EAGVTQSPTHLIKTRGQQATLRCSPISGHTSVYWYQQALGLGLQFLLWYDEGEERNRGNFPPRFSGRQFPNYSSELNVNALELEDSALYLCASSLVSDSNQPQHFGDGTRLSIL.

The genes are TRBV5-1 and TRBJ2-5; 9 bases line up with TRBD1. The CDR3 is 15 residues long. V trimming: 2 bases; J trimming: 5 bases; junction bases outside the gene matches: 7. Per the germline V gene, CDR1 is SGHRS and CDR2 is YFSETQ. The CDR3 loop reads CASSLLGQGRETQYF. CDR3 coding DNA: TGCGCCAGCAGCTTACTCGGACAGGGGAGGGAGACCCAGTACTTC.

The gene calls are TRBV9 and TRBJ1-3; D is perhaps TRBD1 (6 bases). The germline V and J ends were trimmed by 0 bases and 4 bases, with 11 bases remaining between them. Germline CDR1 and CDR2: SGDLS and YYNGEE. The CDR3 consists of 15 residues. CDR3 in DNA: TGTGCCAGCAGCGTAGCCGGGACAAGAGGAAACACCATATATTTT. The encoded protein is CASSVAGTRGNTIYF. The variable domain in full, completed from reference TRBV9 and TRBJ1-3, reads DSGVTQTPKHLITATGQRVTLRCSPRSGDLSVYWYQQSLDQGLQFLIQYYNGEERAKGNILERFSAQQFPDLHSELNLSSLELGDSALYFCASSVAGTRGNTIYFGEGSWLTVV.

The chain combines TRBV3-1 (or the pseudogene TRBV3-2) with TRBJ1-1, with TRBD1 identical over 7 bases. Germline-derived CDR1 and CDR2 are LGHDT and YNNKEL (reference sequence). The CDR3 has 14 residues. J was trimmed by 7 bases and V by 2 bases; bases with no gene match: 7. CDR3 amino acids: CASSQSPGQLEAFF. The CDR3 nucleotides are TGTGCCAGCAGCCAATCCCCGGGACAGCTTGAAGCTTTCTTT.